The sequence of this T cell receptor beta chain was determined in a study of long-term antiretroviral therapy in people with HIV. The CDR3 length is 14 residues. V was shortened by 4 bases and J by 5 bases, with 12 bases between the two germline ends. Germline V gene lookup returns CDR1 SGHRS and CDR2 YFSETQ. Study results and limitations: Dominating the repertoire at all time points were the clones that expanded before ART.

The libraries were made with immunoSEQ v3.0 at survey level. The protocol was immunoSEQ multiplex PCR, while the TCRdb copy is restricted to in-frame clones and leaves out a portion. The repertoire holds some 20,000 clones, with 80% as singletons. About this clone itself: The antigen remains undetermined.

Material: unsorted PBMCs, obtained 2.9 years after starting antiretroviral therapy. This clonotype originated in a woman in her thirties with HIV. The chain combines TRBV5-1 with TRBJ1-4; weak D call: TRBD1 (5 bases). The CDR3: CASSPRQPNEKLFF. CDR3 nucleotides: TGCGCCAGCAGCCCGCGACAGCCGAATGAAAAACTGTTTTTT. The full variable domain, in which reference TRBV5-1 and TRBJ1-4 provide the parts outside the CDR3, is KAGVTQTPRYLIKTRGQQVTLSCSPISGHRSVSWYQQTPGQGLQFLFEYFSETQRNKGNFPGRFSGRQFSNSRSEMNVSTLELGDSALYLCASSPRQPNEKLFFGSGTQLSVL.